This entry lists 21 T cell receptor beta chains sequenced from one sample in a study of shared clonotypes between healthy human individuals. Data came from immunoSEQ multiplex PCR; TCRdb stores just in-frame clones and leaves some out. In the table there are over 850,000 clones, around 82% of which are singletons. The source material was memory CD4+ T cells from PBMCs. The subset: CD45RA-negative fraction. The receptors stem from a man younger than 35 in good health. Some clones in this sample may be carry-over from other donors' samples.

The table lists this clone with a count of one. DNA for the CDR3: TGTGCCAGCAGCCCGGGGGGCAGTTATGGCTACACCTTC. It codes for CASSPGGSYGYTF. This sequence joins TRBV11-2 and TRBJ1-2; a possible D gene is TRBD1 (6 bases). CDR3 length: 13 amino acids. V was clipped by 5 bases and J by 5 bases, with 12 bases between them. Germline V gene lookup returns CDR1 SGHAT and CDR2 FQNNGV. The full variable domain, completed using reference TRBV11-2 and TRBJ1-2, is EAGVAQSPRYKIIEKRQSVAFWCNPISGHATLYWYQQILGQGPKLLIQFQNNGVVDDSQLPKDRFSAERLKGVDSTLKIQPAKLEDSAVYLCASSPGGSYGYTFGSGTRLTVV.

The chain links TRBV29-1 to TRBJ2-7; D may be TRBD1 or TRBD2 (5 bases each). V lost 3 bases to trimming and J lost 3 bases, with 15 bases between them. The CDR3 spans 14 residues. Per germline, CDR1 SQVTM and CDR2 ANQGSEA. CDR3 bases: TGCAGCGTTGAGGAATCGGGACGCAACTACGAGCAGTACTTC. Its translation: CSVEESGRNYEQYF.

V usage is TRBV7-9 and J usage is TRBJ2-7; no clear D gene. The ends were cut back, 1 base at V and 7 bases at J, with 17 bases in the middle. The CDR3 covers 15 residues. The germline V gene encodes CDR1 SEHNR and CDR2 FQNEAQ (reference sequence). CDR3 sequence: CASSLDGRSYEEQYF. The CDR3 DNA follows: TGTGCCAGCAGCTTAGACGGCAGGTCCTATGAAGAGCAGTACTTC.

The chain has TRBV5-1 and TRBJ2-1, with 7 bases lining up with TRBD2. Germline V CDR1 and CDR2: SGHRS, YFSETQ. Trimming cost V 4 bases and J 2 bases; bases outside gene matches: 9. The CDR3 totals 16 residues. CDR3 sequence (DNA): TGCGCCAGCAGCCCCCAGGAGGCGGGGGCCTACAATGAGCAGTTCTTC. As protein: CASSPQEAGAYNEQFF.

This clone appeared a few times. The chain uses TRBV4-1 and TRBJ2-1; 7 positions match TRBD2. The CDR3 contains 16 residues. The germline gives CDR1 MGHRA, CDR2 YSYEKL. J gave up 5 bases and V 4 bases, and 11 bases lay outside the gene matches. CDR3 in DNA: TGCGCCAGCAGCCTCGGCGGGAGAGCCCCTAACAATGAGCAGTTCTTC. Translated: CASSLGGRAPNNEQFF.

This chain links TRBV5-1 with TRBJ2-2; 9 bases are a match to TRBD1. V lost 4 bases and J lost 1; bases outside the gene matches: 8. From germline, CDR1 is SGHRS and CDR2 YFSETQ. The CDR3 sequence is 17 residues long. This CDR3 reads CASSPSWTGENTGELFF. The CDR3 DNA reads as TGCGCCAGCAGCCCGTCCTGGACAGGGGAGAACACCGGGGAGCTGTTTTTT.

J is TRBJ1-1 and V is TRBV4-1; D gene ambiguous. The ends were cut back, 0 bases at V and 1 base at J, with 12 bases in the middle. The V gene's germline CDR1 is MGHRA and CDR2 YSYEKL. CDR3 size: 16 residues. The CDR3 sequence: CASSQDPHRWNTEAFF. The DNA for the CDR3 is TGCGCCAGCAGCCAAGATCCGCACAGATGGAACACTGAAGCTTTCTTT.

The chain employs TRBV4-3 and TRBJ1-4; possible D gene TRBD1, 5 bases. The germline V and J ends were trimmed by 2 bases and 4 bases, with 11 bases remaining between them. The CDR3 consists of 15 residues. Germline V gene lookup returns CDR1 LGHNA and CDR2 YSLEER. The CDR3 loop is CASSQNAQVNEKLFF. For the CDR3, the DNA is TGCGCCAGCAGCCAAAACGCACAGGTTAATGAAAAACTGTTTTTT.

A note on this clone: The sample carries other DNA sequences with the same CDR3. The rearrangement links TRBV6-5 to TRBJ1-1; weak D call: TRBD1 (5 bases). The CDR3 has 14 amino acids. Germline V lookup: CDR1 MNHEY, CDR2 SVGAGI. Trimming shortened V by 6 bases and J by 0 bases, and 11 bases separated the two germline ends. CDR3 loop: CASRLGTVNTEAFF. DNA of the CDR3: TGTGCCAGCAGATTAGGGACGGTGAACACTGAAGCTTTCTTT.

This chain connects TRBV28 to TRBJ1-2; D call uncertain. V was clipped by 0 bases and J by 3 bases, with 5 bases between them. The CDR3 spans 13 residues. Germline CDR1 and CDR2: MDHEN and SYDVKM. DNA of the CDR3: TGTGCCAGCAGTTTATGGGCAGACTATGGCTACACCTTC. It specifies CASSLWADYGYTF.

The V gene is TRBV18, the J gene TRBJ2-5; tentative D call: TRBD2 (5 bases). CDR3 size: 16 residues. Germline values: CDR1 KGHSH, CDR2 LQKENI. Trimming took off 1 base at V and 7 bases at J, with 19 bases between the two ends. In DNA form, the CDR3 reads TGTGCCAGCTCACCACACCCTAACCAGCTCGGAGGGACCCAGTACTTC. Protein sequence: CASSPHPNQLGGTQYF.

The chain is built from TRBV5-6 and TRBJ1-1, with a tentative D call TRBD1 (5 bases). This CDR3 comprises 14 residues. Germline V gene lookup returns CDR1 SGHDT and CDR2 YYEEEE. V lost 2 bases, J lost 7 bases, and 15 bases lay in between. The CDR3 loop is CASSFATRGGEAFF. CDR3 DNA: TGTGCCAGCAGCTTCGCCACGCGTGGGGGTGAAGCTTTCTTT.

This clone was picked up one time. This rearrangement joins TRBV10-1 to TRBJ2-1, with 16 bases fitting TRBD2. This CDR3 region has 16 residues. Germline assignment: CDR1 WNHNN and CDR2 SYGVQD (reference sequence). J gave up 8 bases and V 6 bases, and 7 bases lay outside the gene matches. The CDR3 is CASSPGLAGGLDEQFF. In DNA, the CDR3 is TGCGCCAGCAGCCCGGGACTAGCGGGAGGGTTGGATGAGCAGTTCTTC.

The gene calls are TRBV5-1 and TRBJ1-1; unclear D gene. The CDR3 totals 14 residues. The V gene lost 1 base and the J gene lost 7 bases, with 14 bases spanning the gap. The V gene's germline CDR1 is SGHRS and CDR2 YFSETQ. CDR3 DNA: TGCGCCAGCAGCTTGTCGGAGGGTTTGGGTGAAGCTTTCTTT. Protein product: CASSLSEGLGEAFF.

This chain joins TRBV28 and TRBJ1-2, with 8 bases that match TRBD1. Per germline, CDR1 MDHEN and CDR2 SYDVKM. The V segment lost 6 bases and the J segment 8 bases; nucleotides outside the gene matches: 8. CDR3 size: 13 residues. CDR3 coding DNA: TGTGCCAGCAGAGATCGACAGGGGAAAGGCTACACCTTC. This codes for CASRDRQGKGYTF.

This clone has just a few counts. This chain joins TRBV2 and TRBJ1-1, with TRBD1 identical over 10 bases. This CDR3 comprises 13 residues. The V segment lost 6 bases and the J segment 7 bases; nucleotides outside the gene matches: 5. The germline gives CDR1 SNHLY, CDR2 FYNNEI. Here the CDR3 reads CASRTGGAGEAFF. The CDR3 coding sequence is TGTGCCAGCAGGACAGGGGGCGCGGGTGAAGCTTTCTTT.

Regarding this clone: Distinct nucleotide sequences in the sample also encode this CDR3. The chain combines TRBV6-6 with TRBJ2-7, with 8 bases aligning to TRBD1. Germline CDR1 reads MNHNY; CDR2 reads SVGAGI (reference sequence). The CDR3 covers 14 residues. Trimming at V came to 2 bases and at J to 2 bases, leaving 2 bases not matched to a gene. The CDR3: CASSYGQGTYEQYF. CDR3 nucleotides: TGTGCCAGCAGTTACGGACAGGGTACCTACGAGCAGTACTTC.

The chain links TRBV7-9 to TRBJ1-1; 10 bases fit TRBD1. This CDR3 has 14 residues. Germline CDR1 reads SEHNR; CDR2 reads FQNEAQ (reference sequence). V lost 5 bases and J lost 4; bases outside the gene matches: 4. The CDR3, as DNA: TGTGCCAGCAGCGACAGGGGGCGCATCACTGAAGCTTTCTTT. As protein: CASSDRGRITEAFF.

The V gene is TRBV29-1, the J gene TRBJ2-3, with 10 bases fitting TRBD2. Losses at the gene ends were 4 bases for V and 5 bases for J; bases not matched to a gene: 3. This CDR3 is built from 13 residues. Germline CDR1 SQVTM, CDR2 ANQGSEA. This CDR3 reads CSVAAGGRDTQYF. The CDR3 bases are TGCAGCGTTGCAGCGGGAGGGAGAGATACGCAGTATTTT.

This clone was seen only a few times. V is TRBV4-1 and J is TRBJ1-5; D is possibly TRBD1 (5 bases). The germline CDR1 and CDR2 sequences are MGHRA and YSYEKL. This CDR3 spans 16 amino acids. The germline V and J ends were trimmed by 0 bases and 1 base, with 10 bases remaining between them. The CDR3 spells CASSQDRWGSNQPQHF. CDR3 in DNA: TGCGCCAGCAGCCAAGATCGATGGGGGAGCAATCAGCCCCAGCATTTT.

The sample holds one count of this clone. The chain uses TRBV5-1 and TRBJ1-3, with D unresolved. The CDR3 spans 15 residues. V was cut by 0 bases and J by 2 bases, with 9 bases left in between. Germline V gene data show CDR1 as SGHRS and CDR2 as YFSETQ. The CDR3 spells CASSLAVTTGNTIYF. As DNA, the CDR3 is TGCGCCAGCAGCTTGGCCGTCACGACTGGAAACACCATATATTTT. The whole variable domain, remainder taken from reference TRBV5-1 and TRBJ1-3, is KAGVTQTPRYLIKTRGQQVTLSCSPISGHRSVSWYQQTPGQGLQFLFEYFSETQRNKGNFPGRFSGRQFSNSRSEMNVSTLELGDSALYLCASSLAVTTGNTIYFGEGSWLTVV.